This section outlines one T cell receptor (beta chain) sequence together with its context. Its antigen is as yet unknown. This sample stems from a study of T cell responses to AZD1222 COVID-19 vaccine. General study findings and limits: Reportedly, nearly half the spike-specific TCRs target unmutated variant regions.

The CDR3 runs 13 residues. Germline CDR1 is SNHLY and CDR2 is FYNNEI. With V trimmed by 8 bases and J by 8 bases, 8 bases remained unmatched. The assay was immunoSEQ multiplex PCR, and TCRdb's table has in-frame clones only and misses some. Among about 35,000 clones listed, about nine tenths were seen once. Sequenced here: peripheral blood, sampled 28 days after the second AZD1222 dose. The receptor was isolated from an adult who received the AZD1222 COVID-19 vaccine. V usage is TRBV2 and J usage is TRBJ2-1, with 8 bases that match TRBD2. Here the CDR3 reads CASGTSPGDEQFF. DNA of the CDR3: TGTGCCAGCGGGACTAGTCCGGGCGATGAGCAGTTCTTC.